This T cell receptor (beta chain) stems from a study of T-cell memory formation after mild COVID-19. Whole-study results and caveats: Day 15 to 85 contracting clones showed balanced CD4/CD8; later expanders leaned CD4+. In pre-infection memory, a portion of responding clones appeared, which suggested that cross-reactive memory joined. Shrinking CD4+ clones were chiefly CM and EM; CD8+ ones were chiefly EMRA.

Amplification by 5'RACE using constant-segment primers produced TCR alpha and TCR beta cDNA libraries that carried sample barcodes and UMIs. TCRdb processed the 5' RACE reads anew with MiXCR; each CDR3 protein has one entry. This table has over 150,000 distinct CDR3 sequences, less than 20% appearing once. A note on this clonotype: Its antigen is not identified.

This CDR3 has 14 amino acids. Trimming at V came to 1 base and at J to 5 bases, leaving 3 bases not matched to a gene. Germline CDR1 and CDR2: SGHRS and YFSETQ. This chain joins TRBV5-1 and TRBJ1-1, with 9 bases identical to TRBD1. Specimen: PBMCs or a T cell subset sorted from them (not recorded which). The clonotype comes from a man aged 18 to 29 who had mild COVID-19 (a few samples of this study predate the infection). Cell type and time point are not known. CDR3: CASSLLQGATEAFF. The CDR3, as DNA: TGCGCCAGCAGCTTGCTACAGGGGGCAACTGAAGCTTTCTTT.